This T cell receptor (beta chain) came from a study of response to subunit inactivated influenza vaccine. Study results and limitations: Researchers suggested that each seasonal influenza vaccination recruits few new T cells.

In the case of this clonotype: No antigen is known for it.

The length of the CDR3 is 16 residues. CDR1 KGHDR and CDR2 SFDVKD come from the germline V gene. V was pared by 5 bases and J by 6 bases, with 10 bases of the junction left unmatched. Each CDR3 protein gets one entry after TCRdb re-called the RT-PCR reads with MiXCR. This sample carries 750,000 to 850,000 distinct CDR3 sequences, 15% to 20% of them seen once, and the ten largest clones take 9.5% to 13%. This specimen was PBMCs from blood, taken around 5 days after vaccination. This receptor was obtained from a man aged 50 to 59 who received an inactivated influenza vaccine. V and J are TRBV24-1 and TRBJ2-1; 9 nucleotides match TRBD2. The DNA for the CDR3 is TGTGCCACCAGTGTCGCCGGGACTAGCATGGTCAATGAGCAGTTCTTC. Its protein product is CATSVAGTSMVNEQFF.